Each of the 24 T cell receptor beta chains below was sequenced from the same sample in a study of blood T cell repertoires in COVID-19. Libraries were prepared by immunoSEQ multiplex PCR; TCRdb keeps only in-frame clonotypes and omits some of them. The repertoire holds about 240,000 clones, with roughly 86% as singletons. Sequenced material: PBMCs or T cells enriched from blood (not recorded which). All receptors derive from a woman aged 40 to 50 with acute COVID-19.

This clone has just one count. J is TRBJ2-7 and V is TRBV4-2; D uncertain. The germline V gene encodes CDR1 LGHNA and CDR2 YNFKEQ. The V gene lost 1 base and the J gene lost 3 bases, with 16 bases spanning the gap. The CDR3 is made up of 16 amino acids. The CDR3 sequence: CASSQGQANVDYEQYF. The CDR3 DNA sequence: TGTGCCAGCAGCCAAGGCCAGGCCAACGTAGACTACGAGCAGTACTTC.

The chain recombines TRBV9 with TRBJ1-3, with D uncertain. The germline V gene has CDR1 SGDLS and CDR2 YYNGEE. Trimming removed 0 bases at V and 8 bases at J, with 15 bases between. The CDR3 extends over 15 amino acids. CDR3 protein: CASSVGTGLGYTIYF. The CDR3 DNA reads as TGTGCCAGCAGCGTAGGAACGGGGTTGGGATACACCATATATTTT.

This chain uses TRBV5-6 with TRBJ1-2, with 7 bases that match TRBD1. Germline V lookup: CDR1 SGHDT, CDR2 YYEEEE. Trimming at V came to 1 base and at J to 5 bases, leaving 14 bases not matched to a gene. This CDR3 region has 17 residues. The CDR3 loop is CASSLLIARQGSYGYTF. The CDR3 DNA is TGTGCCAGCAGCTTGTTAATCGCGAGACAGGGAAGTTATGGCTACACCTTC.

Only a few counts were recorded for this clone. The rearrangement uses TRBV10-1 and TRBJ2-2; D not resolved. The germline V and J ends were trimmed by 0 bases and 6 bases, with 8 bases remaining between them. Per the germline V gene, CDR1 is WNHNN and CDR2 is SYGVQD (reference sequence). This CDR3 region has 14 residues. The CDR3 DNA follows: TGCGCCAGCAGTGAGTCCCAAGAGTCCGGGGAGCTGTTTTTT. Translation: CASSESQESGELFF.

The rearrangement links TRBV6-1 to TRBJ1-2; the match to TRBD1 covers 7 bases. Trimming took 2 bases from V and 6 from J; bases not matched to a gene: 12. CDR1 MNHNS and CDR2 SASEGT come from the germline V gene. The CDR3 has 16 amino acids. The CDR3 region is CASSELGQINRNGYTF. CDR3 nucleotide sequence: TGTGCCAGCAGTGAATTGGGACAGATTAATCGGAATGGCTACACCTTC.

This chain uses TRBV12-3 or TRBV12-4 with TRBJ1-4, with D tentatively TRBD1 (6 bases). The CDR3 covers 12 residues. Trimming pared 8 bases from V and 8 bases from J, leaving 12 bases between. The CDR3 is CASGHRGEKLFF. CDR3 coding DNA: TGTGCCAGCGGCCATAGGGGGGAAAAACTGTTTTTT.

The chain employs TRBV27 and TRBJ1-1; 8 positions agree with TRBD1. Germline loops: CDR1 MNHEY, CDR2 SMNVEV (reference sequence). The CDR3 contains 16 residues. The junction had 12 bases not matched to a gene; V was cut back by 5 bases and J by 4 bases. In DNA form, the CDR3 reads TGTGCCAGCAGTCCTTGGGAGGCACAGGGGGGCACTGAAGCTTTCTTT. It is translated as CASSPWEAQGGTEAFF.

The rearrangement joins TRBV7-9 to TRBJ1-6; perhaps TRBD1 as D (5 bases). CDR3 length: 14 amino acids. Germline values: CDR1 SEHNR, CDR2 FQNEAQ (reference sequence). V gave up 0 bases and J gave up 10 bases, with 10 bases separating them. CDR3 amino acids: CASSLAGGESPLHF. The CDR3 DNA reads TGTGCCAGCAGCTTAGCGGGGGGGGAGTCACCCCTCCACTTT.

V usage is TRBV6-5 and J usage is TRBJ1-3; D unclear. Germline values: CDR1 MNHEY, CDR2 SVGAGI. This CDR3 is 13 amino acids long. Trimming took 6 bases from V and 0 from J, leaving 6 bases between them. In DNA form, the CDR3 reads TGTGCCAGCAGCATCTACTCTGGAAACACCATATATTTT. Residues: CASSIYSGNTIYF.

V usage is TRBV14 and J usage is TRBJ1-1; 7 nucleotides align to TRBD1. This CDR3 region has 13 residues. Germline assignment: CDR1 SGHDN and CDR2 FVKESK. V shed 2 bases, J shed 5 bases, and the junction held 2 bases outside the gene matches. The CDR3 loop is CASSQKGATEAFF. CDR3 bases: TGTGCCAGCAGCCAAAAGGGGGCTACTGAAGCTTTCTTT.

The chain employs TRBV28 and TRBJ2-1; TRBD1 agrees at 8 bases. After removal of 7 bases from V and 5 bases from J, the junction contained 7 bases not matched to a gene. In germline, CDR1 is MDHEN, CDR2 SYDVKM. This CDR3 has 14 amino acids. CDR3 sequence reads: CASIADRANNEQFF. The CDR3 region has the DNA TGTGCCAGCATCGCGGACAGGGCCAACAATGAGCAGTTCTTC.

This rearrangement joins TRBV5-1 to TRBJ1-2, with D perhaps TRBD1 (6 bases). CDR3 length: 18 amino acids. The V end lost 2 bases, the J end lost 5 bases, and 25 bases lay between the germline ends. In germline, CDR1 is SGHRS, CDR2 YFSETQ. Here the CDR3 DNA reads TGCGCCAGCAGCTTTGGGGACACCACGACCGCCGTCTTATATGGCTACACCTTC. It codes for CASSFGDTTTAVLYGYTF.

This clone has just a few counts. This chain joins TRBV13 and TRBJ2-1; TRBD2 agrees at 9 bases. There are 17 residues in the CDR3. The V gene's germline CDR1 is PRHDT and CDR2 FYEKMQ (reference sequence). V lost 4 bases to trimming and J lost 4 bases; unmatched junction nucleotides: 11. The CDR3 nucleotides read TGTGCCAGCAGCTCACCCAGGAGTCTAGCGGGATACAATGAGCAGTTCTTC. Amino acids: CASSSPRSLAGYNEQFF. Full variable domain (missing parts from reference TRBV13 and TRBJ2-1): AAGVIQSPRHLIKEKRETATLKCYPIPRHDTVYWYQQGPGQDPQFLISFYEKMQSDKGSIPDRFSAQQFSDYHSELNMSSLELGDSALYFCASSSPRSLAGYNEQFFGPGTRLTVL.

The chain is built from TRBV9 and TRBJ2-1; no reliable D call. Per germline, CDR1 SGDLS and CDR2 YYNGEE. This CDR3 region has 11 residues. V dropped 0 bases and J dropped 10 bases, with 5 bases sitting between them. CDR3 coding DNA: TGTGCCAGCAGCGTAGGTGGCGAGCAGTTCTTC. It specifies CASSVGGEQFF.

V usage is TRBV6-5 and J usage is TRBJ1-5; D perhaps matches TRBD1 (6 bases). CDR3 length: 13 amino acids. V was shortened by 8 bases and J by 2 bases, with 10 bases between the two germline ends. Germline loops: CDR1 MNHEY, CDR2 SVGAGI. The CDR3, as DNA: TGTGCCAGCGGGCCAGGGGGCAATCAGCCCCAGCATTTT. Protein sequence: CASGPGGNQPQHF.

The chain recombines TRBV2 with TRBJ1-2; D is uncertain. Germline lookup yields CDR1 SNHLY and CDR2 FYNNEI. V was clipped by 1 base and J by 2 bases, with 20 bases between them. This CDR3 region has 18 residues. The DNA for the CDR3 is TGTGCCAGCAGTGAAGGGGAGAGAAAAGGGCGGCAAAACTATGGCTACACCTTC. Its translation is CASSEGERKGRQNYGYTF.

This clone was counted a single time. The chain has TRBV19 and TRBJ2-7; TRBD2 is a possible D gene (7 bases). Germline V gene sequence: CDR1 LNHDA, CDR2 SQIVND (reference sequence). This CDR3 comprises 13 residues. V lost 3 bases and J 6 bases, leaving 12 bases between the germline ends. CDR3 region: CASSMGGPGEQYF. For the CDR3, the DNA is TGTGCCAGTAGTATGGGGGGGCCTGGCGAGCAGTACTTC.

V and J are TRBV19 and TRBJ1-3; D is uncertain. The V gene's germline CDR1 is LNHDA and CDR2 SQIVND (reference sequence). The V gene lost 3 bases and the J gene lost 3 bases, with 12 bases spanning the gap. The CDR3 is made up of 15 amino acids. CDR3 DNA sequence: TGTGCCAGTAGTATCAACCTGGGAGATGGAAACACCATATATTTT. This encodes CASSINLGDGNTIYF.

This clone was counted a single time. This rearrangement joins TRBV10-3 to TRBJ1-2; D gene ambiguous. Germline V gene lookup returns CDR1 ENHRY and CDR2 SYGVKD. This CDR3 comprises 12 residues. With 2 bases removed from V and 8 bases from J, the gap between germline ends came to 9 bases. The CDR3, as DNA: TGTGCCATCAGTGAGGCCCCGGAGGGCTACACCTTC. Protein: CAISEAPEGYTF.

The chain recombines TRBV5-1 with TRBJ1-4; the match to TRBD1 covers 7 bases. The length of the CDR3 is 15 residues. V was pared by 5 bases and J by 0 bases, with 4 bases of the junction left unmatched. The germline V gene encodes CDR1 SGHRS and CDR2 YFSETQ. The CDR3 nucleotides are TGCGCCAGCAGTCGGGACAGTTCAACTAATGAAAAACTGTTTTTT. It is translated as CASSRDSSTNEKLFF.

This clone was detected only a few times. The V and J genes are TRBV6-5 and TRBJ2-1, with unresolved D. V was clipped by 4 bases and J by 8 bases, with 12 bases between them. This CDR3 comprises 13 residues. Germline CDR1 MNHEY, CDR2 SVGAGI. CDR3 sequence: CASSSSKIDEQFF. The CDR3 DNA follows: TGTGCCAGCAGTTCGAGTAAGATCGATGAGCAGTTCTTC.

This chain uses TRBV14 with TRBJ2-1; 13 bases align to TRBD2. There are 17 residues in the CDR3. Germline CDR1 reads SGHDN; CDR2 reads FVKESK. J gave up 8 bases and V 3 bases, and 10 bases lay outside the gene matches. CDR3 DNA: TGTGCCAGCAGCCATACGACGGGACTAGCGGGAACCGATGAGCAGTTCTTC. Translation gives CASSHTTGLAGTDEQFF.

The CDR3 spells CASSSTETGNTEAFF. CDR3 coding DNA: TGTGCCAGCTCATCTACTGAGACAGGTAACACTGAAGCTTTCTTT. This rearrangement joins TRBV18 to TRBJ1-1; D might be TRBD1 (6 bases). Germline CDR1 and CDR2: KGHSH and LQKENI. CDR3 length equals 15 residues. Trimming took 5 bases from V and 2 from J, leaving 15 bases between them. Looking up the rest from reference TRBV18 and TRBJ1-1 gives the full variable domain: NAGVMQNPRHLVRRRGQEARLRCSPMKGHSHVYWYRQLPEEGLKFMVYLQKENIIDESGMPKERFSAEFPKEGPSILRIQQVVRGDSAAYFCASSSTETGNTEAFFGQGTRLTVV.

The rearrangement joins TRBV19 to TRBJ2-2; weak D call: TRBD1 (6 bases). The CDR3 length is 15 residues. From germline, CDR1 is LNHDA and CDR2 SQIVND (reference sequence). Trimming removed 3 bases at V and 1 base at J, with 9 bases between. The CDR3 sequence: CASSITGQNTGELFF. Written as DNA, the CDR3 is TGTGCCAGTAGTATTACAGGGCAGAACACCGGGGAGCTGTTTTTT.